This T cell receptor beta chain derives from a study of breast tumors, draining lymph nodes, adjacent tissues. Regarding the study as a whole: Tumor TCR diversity was below lymph nodes but above nontumor tissue. Tumor and nontumor repertoires were significantly more similar in luminal-like than in basal-like breast cancer. Tumor T cell lymph node origin was a supported hypothesis, not proven. Findings are consistent with lymph node origin and intratumoral expansion of most tumor T cells.

Axillary draining lymph nodes of breast cancer patients supplied the node samples. This clonotype was seen ten or more times. What it binds is unknown. TCRdb ran MiXCR on the multiplex PCR reads and lists one entry per CDR3 protein. The repertoire includes about 270,000 distinct CDR3 sequences, 30% to 35% of them detected once, and over 0.95% sits in the top ten. Sequencing used axillary lymph node tissue. The TCR originated in a female donor with breast cancer. Some clones in this sample may be carry-over from other donors' samples.

This CDR3 reads CSAEGVAGAYEQYF. CDR3 coding DNA: TGCAGCGCGGAGGGCGTAGCGGGAGCCTACGAGCAGTACTTC. This chain joins TRBV29-1 and TRBJ2-7, with 9 positions matching TRBD2. Trimming at V came to 7 bases and at J to 2 bases, leaving 9 bases not matched to a gene. CDR3 length equals 14 residues. In germline, CDR1 is SQVTM, CDR2 ANQGSEA.